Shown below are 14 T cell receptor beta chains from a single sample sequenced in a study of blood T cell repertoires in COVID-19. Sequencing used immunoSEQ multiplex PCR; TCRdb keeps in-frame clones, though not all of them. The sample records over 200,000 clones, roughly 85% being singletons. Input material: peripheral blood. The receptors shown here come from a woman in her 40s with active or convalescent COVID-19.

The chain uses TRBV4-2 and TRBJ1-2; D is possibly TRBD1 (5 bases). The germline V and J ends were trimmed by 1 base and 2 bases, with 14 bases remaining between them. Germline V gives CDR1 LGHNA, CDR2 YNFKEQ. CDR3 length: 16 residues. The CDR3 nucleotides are TGTGCCAGCAGCCAAGGACCCCGAGACAGAAACTATGGCTACACCTTC. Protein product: CASSQGPRDRNYGYTF.

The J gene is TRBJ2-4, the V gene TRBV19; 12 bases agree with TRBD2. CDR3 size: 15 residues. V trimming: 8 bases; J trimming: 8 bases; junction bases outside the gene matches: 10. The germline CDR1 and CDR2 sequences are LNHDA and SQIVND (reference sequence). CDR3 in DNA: TGTGCCAGTCGATGGACTAGCGGGATCGGGGACATTCAGTACTTC. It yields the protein CASRWTSGIGDIQYF.

In DNA form, the CDR3 reads TGCGCCAGCAGTGAGCGGACAGGGGGGCTCGAAAAACTGTTTTTT. Residues: CASSERTGGLEKLFF. The chain recombines TRBV10-1 with TRBJ1-4, with 10 nucleotides matching TRBD1. J lost 8 bases, V lost 2 bases, and 5 bases had no gene match. The CDR3 has 15 residues. Germline lookup yields CDR1 WNHNN and CDR2 SYGVQD (reference sequence).

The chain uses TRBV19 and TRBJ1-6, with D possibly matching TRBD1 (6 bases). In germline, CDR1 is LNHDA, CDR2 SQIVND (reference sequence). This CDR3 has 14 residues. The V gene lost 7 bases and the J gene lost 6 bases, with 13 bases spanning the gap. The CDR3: CASTGRGLNSPLHF. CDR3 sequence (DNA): TGTGCCAGTACCGGCAGGGGCCTTAATTCACCCCTCCACTTT.

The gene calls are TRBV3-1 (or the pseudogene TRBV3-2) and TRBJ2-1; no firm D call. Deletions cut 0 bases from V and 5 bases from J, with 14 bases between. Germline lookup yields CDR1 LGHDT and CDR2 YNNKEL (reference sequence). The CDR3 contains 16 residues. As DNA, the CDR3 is TGTGCCAGCAGCCAAGATCTGTCTATTGGTGACAATGAGCAGTTCTTC. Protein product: CASSQDLSIGDNEQFF.

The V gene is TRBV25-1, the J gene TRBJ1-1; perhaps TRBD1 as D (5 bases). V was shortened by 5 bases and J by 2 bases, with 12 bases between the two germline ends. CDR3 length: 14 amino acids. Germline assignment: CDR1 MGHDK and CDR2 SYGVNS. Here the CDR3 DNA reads TGTGCCAGCAGTTCTTTACAGGTAAACACTGAAGCTTTCTTT. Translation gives CASSSLQVNTEAFF.

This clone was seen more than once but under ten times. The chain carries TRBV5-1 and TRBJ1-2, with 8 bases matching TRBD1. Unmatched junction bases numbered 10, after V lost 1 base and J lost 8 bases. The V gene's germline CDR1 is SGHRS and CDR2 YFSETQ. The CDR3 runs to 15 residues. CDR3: CASSLSPQGAGGYTF. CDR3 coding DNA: TGCGCCAGCAGCTTGTCCCCGCAGGGGGCAGGGGGCTACACCTTC.

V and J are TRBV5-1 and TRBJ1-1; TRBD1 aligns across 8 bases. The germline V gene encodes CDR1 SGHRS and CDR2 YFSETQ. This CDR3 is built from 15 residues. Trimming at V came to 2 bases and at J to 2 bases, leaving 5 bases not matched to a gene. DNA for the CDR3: TGCGCCAGCAGCTTTTCCGGGACAGGTAACACTGAAGCTTTCTTT. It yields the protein CASSFSGTGNTEAFF.

The CDR3 bases are TGCGCCAGCAGCTTACTAGCGGGGGGAAGCACAGATACGCAGTATTTT. It specifies CASSLLAGGSTDTQYF. This chain joins TRBV5-1 and TRBJ2-3, with 12 bases aligning to TRBD2. This CDR3 comprises 16 residues. With 2 bases clipped from V and 0 bases from J, the junction kept 1 base outside the gene matches. CDR1 SGHRS and CDR2 YFSETQ come from the germline V gene.

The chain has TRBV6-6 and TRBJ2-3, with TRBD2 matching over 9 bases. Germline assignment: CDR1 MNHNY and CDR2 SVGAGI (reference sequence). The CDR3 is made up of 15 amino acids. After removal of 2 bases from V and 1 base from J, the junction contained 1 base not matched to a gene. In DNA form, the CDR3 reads TGTGCCAGCAGTTACGGCGGGGGGGGCACAGATACGCAGTATTTT. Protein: CASSYGGGGTDTQYF.

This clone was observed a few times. CDR3 loop: CASSRETSGASYEQYF. The CDR3 region has the DNA TGCGCCAGCAGCCGAGAGACTAGCGGAGCCTCCTACGAGCAGTACTTC. This chain joins TRBV4-1 and TRBJ2-7; 9 bases match TRBD2. With 4 bases clipped from V and 0 bases from J, the junction kept 7 bases outside the gene matches. From germline, CDR1 is MGHRA and CDR2 YSYEKL. The CDR3 has 16 residues.

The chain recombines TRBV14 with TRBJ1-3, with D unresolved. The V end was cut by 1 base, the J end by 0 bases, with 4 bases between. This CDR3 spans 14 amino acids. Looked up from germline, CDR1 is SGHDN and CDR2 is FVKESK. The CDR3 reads CASSQAFSGNTIYF. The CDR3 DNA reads TGTGCCAGCAGCCAAGCCTTCTCTGGAAACACCATATATTTT.

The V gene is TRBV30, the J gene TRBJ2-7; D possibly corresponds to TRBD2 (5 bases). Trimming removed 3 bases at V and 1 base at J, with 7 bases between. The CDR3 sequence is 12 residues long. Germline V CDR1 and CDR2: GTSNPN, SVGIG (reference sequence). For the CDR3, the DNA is TGTGCCTGGAGACGGGGATCCTACGAGCAGTACTTC. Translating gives CAWRRGSYEQYF.

The CDR3 loop is CASSRAIRTSGRGGQYF. The CDR3 DNA reads TGTGCCAGCAGCCGAGCGATTAGGACTAGCGGGAGGGGGGGGCAGTATTTT. This sequence joins TRBV5-4 and TRBJ2-3; 15 bases are shared with TRBD2. This CDR3 is 17 amino acids long. V was pared by 4 bases and J by 11 bases, with 14 bases of the junction left unmatched. Per germline, CDR1 SGHNT and CDR2 YYREEE (reference sequence).